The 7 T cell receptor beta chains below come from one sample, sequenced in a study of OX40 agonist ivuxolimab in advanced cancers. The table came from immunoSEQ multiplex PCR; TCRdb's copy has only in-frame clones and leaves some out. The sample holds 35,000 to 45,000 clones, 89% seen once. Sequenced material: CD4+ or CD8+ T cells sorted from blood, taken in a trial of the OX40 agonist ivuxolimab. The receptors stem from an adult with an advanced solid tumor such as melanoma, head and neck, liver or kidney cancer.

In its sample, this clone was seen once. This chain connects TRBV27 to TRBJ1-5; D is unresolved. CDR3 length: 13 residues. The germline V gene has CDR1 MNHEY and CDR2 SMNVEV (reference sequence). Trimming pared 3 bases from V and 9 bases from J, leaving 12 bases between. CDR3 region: CASSFGPEGPQHF. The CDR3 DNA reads TGTGCCAGCAGTTTTGGCCCGGAGGGGCCCCAGCATTTT.

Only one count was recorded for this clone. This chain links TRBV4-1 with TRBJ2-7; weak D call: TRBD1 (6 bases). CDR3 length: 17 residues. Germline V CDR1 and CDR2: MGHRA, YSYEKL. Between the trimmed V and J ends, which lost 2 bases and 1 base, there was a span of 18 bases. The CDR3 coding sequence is TGCGCCAGCAGCCAACGACATACAGGGTTAGGATCCTACGAGCAGTACTTC. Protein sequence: CASSQRHTGLGSYEQYF.

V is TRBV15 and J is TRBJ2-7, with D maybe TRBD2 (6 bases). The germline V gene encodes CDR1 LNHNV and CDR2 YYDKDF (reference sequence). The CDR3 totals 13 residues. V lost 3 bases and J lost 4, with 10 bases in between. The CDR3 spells CATSSGGLYEQYF. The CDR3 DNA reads TGTGCCACCAGCAGTGGGGGACTTTACGAGCAGTACTTC.

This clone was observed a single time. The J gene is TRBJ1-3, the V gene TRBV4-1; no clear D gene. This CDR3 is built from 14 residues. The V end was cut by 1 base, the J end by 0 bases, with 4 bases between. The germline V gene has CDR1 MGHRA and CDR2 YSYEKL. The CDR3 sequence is CASSQVASGNTIYF. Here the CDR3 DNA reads TGCGCCAGCAGCCAAGTCGCCTCTGGAAACACCATATATTTT.

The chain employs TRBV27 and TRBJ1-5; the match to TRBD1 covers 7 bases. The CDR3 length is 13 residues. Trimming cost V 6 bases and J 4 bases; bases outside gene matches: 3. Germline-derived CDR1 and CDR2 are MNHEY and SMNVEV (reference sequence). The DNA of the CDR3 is TGTGCCAGCAGCCCACAGGGGAATCAGCCCCAGCATTTT. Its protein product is CASSPQGNQPQHF.

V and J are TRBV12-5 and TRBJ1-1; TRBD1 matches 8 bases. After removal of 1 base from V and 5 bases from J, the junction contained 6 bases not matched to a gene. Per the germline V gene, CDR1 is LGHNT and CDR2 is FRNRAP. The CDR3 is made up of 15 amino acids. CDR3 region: CASGLGTGSSTEAFF. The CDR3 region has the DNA TGTGCTAGTGGTTTGGGGACAGGGTCGAGTACTGAAGCTTTCTTT.

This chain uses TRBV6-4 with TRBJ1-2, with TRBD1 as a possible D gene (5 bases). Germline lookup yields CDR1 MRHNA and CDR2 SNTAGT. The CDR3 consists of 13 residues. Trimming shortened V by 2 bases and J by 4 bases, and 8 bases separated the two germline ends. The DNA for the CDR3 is TGTGCCAGCAGTGACGCGGGGGGCTATGGCTACACCTTC. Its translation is CASSDAGGYGYTF.